The TCR beta chain described here comes from a study of blood T cell repertoires in COVID-19. Background on the study: The United States, Italy and Spain were the sources of the acute and convalescent COVID-19 samples. From T cells, B-cell-depleted T cells, or PBMCs came the material, which was cDNA or gDNA.

This clone came up once. Participants came from roughly 23 US areas, aged roughly 18 to 95 years. Clinical histories supplied by participants themselves formed the basis of cohort assignment. The table came from immunoSEQ multiplex PCR; TCRdb's copy has only in-frame clones and leaves some out. The data show 470,000 or so clones, around nine tenths seen once. Sample: PBMCs or T cells enriched from blood (not recorded which). The clonotype originates from a woman aged 18-29 years with acute COVID-19.

CDR3: CASSLRDSTNEKLFF. The CDR3 bases are TGTGCCAGCAGCCTCCGGGACTCAACTAATGAAAAACTGTTTTTT. The genes are TRBV7-9 and TRBJ1-4, with D maybe TRBD1 (5 bases). There are 15 residues in the CDR3. Per the germline V gene, CDR1 is SEHNR and CDR2 is FQNEAQ (reference sequence). Trimming pared 5 bases from V and 0 bases from J, leaving 10 bases between. The complete variable domain, with remaining parts taken from reference TRBV7-9 and TRBJ1-4, reads DTGVSQNPRHKITKRGQNVTFRCDPISEHNRLYWYRQTLGQGPEFLTYFQNEAQLEKSRLLSDRFSAERPKGSFSTLEIQRTEQGDSAMYLCASSLRDSTNEKLFFGSGTQLSVL.